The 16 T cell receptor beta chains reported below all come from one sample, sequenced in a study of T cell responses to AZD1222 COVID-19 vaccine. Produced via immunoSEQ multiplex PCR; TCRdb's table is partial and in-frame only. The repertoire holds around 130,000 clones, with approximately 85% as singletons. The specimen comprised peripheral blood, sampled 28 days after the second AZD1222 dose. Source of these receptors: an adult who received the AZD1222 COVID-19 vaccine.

CDR3 DNA sequence: TGTGCCAGCAGCCAACCCATGGGGTACGAGCAGTACTTC. This codes for CASSQPMGYEQYF. This chain joins TRBV16 and TRBJ2-7, with D unclear. CDR1 and CDR2 from the germline V gene are KGHSY and FQNENV. The CDR3 extends over 13 amino acids. The germline V and J ends were trimmed by 2 bases and 4 bases, with 9 bases remaining between them.

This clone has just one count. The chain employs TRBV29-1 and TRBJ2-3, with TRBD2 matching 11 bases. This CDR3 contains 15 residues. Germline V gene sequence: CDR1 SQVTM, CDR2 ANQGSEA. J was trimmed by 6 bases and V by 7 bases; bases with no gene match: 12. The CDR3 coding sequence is TGCAGCGCCGTAGGGTCTAGCGGGGGGCCGGATACGCAGTATTTT. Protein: CSAVGSSGGPDTQYF.

The CDR3 loop is CASSLRGTVGSWQFF. As DNA, the CDR3 is TGTGCCAGCAGTTTAAGAGGGACAGTTGGTTCATGGCAGTTCTTC. The V and J genes are TRBV27 and TRBJ2-1; 7 bases map to TRBD1. This CDR3 spans 15 amino acids. Trimming cost V 2 bases and J 12 bases; bases outside gene matches: 13. Germline V CDR1 and CDR2: MNHEY, SMNVEV (reference sequence).

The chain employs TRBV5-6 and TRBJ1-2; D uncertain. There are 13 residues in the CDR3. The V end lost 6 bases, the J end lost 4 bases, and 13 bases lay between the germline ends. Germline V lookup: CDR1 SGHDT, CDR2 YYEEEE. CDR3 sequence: CASMQRRSYGYTF. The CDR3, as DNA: TGTGCCAGCATGCAAAGGAGAAGCTATGGCTACACCTTC.

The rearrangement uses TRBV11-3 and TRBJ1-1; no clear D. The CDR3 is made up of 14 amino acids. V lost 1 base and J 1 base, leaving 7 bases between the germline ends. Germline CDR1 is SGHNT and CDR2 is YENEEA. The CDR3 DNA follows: TGTGCCAGCAGCTTAGGGCACCAGAACACTGAAGCTTTCTTT. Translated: CASSLGHQNTEAFF.

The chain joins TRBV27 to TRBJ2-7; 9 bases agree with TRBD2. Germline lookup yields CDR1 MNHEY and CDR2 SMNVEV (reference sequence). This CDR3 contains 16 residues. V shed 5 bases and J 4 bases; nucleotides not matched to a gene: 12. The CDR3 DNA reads TGTGCCAGCAGTCGACTCGGTTGGCGGGAGGGGTACGAGCAGTACTTC. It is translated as CASSRLGWREGYEQYF.

CDR3 protein: CASSLAWTGISQPQHF. CDR3 in DNA: TGTGCCAGCAGCTTAGCCTGGACAGGGATCAGTCAGCCCCAGCATTTT. This rearrangement joins TRBV7-8 to TRBJ1-5, with 8 bases identical to TRBD1. The CDR3 runs 16 residues. Germline loops: CDR1 SGHVS, CDR2 FQNEAQ. V trimming: 0 bases; J trimming: 6 bases; junction bases outside the gene matches: 7.

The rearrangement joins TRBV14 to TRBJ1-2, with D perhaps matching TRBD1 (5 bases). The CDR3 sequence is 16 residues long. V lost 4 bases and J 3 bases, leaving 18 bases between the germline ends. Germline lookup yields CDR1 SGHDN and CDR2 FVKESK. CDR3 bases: TGTGCCAGCAGCCTCGACAGTTACGCCGGGGACTATGGCTACACCTTC. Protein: CASSLDSYAGDYGYTF.

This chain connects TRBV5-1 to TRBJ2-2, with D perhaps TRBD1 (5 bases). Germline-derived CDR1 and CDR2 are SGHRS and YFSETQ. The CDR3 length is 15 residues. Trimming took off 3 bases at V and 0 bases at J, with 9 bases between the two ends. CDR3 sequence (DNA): TGCGCCAGCAGCTCGGAACAGGCGAACACCGGGGAGCTGTTTTTT. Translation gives CASSSEQANTGELFF. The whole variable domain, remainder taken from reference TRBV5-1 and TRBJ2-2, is KAGVTQTPRYLIKTRGQQVTLSCSPISGHRSVSWYQQTPGQGLQFLFEYFSETQRNKGNFPGRFSGRQFSNSRSEMNVSTLELGDSALYLCASSSEQANTGELFFGEGSRLTVL.

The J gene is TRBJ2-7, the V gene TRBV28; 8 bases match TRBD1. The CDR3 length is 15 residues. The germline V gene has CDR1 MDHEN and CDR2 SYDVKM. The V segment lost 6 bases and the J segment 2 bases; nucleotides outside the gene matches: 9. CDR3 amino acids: CASSSGQGPPYEQYF. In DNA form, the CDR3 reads TGTGCCAGCAGCTCAGGACAGGGACCTCCCTACGAGCAGTACTTC.

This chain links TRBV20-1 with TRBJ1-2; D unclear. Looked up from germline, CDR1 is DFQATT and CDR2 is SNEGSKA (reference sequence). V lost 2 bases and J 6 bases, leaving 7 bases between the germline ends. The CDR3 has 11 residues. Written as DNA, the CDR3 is TGCAGTGCTAGAATAGGGCATGGCTACACCTTC. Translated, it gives CSARIGHGYTF.

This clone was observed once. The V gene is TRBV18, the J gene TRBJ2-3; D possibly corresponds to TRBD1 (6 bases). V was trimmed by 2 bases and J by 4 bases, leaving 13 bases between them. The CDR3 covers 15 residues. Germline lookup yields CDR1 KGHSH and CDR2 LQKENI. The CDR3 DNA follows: TGTGCCAGCTCACCATCCGGGACACCCCCAGATACGCAGTATTTT. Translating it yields CASSPSGTPPDTQYF.

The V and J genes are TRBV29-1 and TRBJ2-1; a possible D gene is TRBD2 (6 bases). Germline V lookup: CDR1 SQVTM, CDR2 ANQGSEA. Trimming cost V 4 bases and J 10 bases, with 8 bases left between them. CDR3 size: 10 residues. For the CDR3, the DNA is TGCAGCGTTGGGGAGGAGGAGCAGTTCTTC. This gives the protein CSVGEEEQFF.

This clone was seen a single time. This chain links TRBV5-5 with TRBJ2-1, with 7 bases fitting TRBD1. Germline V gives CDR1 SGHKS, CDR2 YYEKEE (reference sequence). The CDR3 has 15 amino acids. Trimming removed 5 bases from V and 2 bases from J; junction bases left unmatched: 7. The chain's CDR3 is CASRAGQGAYNEQFF. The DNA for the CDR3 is TGTGCCAGCAGGGCAGGGCAGGGGGCCTACAATGAGCAGTTCTTC. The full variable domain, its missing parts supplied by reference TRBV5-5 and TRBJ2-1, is DAGVTQSPTHLIKTRGQQVTLRCSPISGHKSVSWYQQVLGQGPQFIFQYYEKEERGRGNFPDRFSARQFPNYSSELNVNALLLGDSALYLCASRAGQGAYNEQFFGPGTRLTVL.

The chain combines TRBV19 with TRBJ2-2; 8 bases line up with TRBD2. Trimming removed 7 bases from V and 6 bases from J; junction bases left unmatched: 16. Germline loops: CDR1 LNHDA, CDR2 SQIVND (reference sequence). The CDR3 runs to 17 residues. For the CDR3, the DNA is TGTGCCAGTACACCAAGGAGTCTAGCGGGTTCCTCCGGGGAGCTGTTTTTT. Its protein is CASTPRSLAGSSGELFF.

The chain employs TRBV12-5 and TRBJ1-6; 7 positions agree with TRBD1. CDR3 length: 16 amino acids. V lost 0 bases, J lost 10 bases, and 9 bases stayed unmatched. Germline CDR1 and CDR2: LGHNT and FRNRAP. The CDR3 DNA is TGTGCTAGTGGTTTGGTACTGGACAGGTCGGGATCACCCCTCCACTTT. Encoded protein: CASGLVLDRSGSPLHF.